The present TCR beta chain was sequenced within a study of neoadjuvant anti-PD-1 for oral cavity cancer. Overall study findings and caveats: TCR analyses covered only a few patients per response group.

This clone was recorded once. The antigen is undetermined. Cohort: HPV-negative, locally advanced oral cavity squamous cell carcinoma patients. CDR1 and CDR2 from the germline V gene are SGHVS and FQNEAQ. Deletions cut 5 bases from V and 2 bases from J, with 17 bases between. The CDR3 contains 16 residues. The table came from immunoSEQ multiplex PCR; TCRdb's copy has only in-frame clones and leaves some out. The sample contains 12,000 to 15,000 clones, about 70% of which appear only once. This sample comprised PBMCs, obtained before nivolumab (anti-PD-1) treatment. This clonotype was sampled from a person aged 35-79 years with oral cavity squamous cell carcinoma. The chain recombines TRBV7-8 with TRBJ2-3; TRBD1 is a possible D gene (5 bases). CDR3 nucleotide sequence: TGTGCCAGCAGCCCCCAGGGCAGGGCTTCCACAGATACGCAGTATTTT. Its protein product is CASSPQGRASTDTQYF.